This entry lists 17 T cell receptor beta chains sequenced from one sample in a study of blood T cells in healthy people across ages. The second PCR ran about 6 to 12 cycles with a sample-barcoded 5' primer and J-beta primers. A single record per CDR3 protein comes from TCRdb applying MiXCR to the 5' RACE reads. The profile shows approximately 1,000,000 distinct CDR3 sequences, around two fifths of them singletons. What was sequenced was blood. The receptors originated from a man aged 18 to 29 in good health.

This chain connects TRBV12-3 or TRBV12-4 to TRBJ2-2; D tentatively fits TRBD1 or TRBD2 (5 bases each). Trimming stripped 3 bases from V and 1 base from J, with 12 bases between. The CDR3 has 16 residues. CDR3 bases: TGTGCCAGCAGTTTCCCGGGACGGGTGAACACCGGGGAGCTGTTTTTT. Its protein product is CASSFPGRVNTGELFF.

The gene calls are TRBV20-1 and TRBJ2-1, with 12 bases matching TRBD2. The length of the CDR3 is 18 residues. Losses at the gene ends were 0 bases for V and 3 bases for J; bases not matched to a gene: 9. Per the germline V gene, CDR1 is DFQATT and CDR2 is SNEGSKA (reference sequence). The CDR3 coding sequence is TGCAGTGCTAGAGATTGGCTAGCGGGGGGGCCGAACTACAATGAGCAGTTCTTC. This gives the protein CSARDWLAGGPNYNEQFF.

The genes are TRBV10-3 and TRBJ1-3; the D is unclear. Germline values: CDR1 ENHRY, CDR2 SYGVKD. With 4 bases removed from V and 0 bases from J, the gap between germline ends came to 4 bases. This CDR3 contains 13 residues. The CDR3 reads CAISVTSGNTIYF. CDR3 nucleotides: TGTGCCATCAGTGTTACCTCTGGAAACACCATATATTTT.

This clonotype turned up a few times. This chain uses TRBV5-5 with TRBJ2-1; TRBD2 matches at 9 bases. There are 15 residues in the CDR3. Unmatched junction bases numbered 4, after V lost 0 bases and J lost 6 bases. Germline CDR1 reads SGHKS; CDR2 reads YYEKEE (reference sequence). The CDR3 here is CASSLALAGSNEQFF. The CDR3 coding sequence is TGTGCCAGCAGCTTGGCCCTAGCGGGGTCCAATGAGCAGTTCTTC.

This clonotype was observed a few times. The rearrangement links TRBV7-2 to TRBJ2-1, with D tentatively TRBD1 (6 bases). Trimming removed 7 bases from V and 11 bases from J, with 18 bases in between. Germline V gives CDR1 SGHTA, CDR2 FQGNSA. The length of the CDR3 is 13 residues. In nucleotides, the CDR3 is TGTGCCAGCATGCCAGGGGATACTAGGAAGCAGTTCTTC. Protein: CASMPGDTRKQFF. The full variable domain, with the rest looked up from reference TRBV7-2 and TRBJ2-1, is GAGVSQSPSNKVTEKGKDVELRCDPISGHTALYWYRQSLGQGLEFLIYFQGNSAPDKSGLPSDRFSAERTGGSVSTLTIQRTQQEDSAVYLCASMPGDTRKQFFGPGTRLTVL.

In DNA form, the CDR3 reads TGTGCCAGCAGCCAACGACTAGGGCGGCCTGATGAGCAGTACTTC. Translated: CASSQRLGRPDEQYF. The V and J genes are TRBV7-8 and TRBJ2-5, with a tentative D call TRBD2 (6 bases). V was trimmed by 5 bases and J by 11 bases, leaving 24 bases between them. There are 15 residues in the CDR3. Germline V gene lookup returns CDR1 SGHVS and CDR2 FQNEAQ.

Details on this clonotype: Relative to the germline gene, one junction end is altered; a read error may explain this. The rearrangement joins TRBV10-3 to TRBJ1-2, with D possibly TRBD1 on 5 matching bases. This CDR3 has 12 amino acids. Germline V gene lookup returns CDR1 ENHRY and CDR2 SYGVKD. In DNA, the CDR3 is TGTGCCGTCAGTCAGGGAACCTATGGCTACACCTTC. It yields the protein CAVSQGTYGYTF.

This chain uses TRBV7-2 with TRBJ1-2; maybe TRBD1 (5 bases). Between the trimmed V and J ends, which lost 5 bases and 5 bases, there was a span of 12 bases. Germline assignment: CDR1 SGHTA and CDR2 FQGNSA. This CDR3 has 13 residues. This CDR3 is CASSPDMSYGYTF. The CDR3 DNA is TGTGCCAGCAGCCCGGACATGTCATATGGCTACACCTTC.

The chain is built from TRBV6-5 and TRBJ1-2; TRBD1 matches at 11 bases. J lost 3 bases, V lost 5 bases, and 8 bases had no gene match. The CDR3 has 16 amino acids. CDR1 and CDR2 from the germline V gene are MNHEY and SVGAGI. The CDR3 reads CASSLRGGQGDYGYTF. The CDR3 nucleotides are TGTGCCAGCAGTCTCCGGGGGGGACAGGGGGACTATGGCTACACCTTC.

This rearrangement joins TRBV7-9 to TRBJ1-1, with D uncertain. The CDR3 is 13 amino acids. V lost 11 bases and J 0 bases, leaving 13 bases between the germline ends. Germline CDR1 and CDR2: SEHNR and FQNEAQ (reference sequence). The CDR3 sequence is CALNGPVNTEAFF. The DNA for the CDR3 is TGTGCCCTTAACGGACCTGTGAACACTGAAGCTTTCTTT.

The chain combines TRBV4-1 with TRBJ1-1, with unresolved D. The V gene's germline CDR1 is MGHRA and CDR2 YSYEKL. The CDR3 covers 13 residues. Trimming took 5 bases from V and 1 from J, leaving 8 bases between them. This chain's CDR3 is CASSTRRNTEAFF. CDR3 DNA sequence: TGCGCCAGCAGCACTCGGAGGAACACTGAAGCTTTCTTT.

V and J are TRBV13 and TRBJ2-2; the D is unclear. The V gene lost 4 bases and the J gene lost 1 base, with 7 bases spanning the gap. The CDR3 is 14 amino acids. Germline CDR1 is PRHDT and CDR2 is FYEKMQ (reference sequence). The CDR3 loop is CASSSDGNTGELFF. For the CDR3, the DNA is TGTGCCAGCAGCTCCGACGGGAACACCGGGGAGCTGTTTTTT.

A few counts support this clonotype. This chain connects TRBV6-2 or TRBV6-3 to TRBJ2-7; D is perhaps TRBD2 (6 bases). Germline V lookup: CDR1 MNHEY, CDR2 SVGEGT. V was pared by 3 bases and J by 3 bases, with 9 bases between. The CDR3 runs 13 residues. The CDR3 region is CASSYGGNYEQYF. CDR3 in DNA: TGTGCCAGCAGTTATGGAGGGAACTACGAGCAGTACTTC.

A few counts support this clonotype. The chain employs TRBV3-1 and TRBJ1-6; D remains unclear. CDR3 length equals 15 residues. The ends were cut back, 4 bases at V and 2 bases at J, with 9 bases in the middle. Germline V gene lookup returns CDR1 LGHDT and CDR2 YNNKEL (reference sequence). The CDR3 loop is CASSPGRAYNSPLHF. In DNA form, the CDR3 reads TGTGCCAGCAGCCCGGGGAGAGCCTATAATTCACCCCTCCACTTT. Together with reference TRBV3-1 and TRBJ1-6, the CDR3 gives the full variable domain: DTAVSQTPKYLVTQMGNDKSIKCEQNLGHDTMYWYKQDSKKFLKIMFSYNNKELIINETVPNRFSPKSPDKAHLNLHINSLELGDSAVYFCASSPGRAYNSPLHFGNGTRLTVT.

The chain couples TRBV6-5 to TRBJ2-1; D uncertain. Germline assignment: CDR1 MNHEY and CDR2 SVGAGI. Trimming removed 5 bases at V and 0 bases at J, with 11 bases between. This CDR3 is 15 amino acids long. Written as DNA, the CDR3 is TGTGCCAGCAGTCTAGATTCTCTCTCCTACAATGAGCAGTTCTTC. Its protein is CASSLDSLSYNEQFF.

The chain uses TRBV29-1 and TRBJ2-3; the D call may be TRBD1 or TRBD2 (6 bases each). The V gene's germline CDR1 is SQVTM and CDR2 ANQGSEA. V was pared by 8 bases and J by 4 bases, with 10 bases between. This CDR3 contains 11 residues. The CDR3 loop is CSHREADTQYF. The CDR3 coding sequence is TGCAGCCACAGGGAGGCAGATACGCAGTATTTT.

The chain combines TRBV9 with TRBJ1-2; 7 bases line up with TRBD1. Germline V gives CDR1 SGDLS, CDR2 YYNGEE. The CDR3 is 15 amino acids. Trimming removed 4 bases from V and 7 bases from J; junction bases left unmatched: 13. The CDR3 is CASSHGTDHSTGYTF. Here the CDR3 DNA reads TGTGCCAGCAGCCACGGGACAGATCATTCGACTGGCTACACCTTC.